This T cell receptor beta chain appears in the sequencing data of a study of cytomegalovirus exposure and HLA in healthy donors. On the study more broadly: In a later analysis, it was reported that the 120 validation repertoires had been produced on the same platform as the 500 to 750 repertoires belonging to the first cohort.

CDR1 and CDR2 (germline): MNHEY, SMNVEV (reference sequence). This CDR3 spans 15 amino acids. V lost 7 bases, J lost 4 bases, and 16 bases lay in between. Libraries were prepared by immunoSEQ multiplex PCR; TCRdb keeps only in-frame clonotypes and omits some of them. The sample has 150,000 to 200,000 clones, about 90% seen once. This chain connects TRBV27 to TRBJ2-2; TRBD2 might be the D (7 bases). Sequencing input: PBMCs. This receptor was taken from a young man in good health and CMV-seropositive. The CDR3 DNA reads as TGTGCCAGCAAAGACTCGGGGGGCGGCACCGGGGAGCTGTTTTTT. Translating gives CASKDSGGGTGELFF.